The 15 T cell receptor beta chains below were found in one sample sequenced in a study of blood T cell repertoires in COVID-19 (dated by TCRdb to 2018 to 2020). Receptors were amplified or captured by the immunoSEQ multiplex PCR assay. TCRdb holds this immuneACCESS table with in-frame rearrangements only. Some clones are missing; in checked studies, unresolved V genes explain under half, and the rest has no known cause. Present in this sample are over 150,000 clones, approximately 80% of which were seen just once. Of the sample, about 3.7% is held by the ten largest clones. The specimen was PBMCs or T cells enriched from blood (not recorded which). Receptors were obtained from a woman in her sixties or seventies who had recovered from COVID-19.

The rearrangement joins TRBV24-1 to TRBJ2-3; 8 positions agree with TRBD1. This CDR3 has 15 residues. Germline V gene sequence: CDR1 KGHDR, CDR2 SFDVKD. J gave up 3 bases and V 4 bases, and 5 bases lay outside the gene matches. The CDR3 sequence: CATSDAGGRTDTQYF. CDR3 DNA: TGTGCCACCAGTGACGCAGGGGGCCGAACAGATACGCAGTATTTT.

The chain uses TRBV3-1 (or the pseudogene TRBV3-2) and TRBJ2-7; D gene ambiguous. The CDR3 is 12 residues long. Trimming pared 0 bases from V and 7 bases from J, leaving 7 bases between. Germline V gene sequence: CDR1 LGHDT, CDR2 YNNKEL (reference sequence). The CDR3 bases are TGTGCCAGCAGCCAAGACACCAGGGAGCAGTACTTC. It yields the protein CASSQDTREQYF.

Here the CDR3 reads CASRASGATDTQYF. In DNA form, the CDR3 reads TGTGCCAGCAGGGCTAGCGGGGCTACAGATACGCAGTATTTT. The chain employs TRBV6-5 and TRBJ2-3; 9 nucleotides line up with TRBD2. Germline V gene data show CDR1 as MNHEY and CDR2 as SVGAGI. The CDR3 runs 14 residues. After removal of 6 bases from V and 3 bases from J, the junction contained 4 bases not matched to a gene.

As DNA, the CDR3 is TGTGCCAGCAGCCAAGGTAGACAGGGGGCGAAGAAGGTAGCTGAAGCTTTCTTT. It yields the protein CASSQGRQGAKKVAEAFF. V usage is TRBV14 and J usage is TRBJ1-1; 10 bases agree with TRBD1. V was clipped by 1 base and J by 6 bases; unmatched bases: 14. The CDR3 covers 18 residues. Germline V gene data show CDR1 as SGHDN and CDR2 as FVKESK.

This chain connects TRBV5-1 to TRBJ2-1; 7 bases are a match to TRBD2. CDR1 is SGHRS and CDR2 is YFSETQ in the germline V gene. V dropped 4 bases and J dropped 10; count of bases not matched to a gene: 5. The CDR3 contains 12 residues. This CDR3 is CASSPELAEQFF. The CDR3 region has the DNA TGCGCCAGCAGCCCCGAACTAGCGGAGCAGTTCTTC.

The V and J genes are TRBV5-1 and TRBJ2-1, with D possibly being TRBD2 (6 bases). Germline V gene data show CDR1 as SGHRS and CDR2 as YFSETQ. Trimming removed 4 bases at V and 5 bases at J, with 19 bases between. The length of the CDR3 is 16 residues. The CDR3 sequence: CASSAGRDSPHNEQFF. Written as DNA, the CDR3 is TGCGCCAGCAGCGCGGGACGGGACTCTCCTCACAATGAGCAGTTCTTC.

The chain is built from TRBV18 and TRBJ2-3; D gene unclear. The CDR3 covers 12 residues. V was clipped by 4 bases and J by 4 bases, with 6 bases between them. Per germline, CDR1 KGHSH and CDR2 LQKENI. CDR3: CASSLSSDTQYF. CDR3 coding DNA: TGTGCCAGCTCACTATCCTCAGATACGCAGTATTTT. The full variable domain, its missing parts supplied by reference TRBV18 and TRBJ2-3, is NAGVMQNPRHLVRRRGQEARLRCSPMKGHSHVYWYRQLPEEGLKFMVYLQKENIIDESGMPKERFSAEFPKEGPSILRIQQVVRGDSAAYFCASSLSSDTQYFGPGTRLTVL.

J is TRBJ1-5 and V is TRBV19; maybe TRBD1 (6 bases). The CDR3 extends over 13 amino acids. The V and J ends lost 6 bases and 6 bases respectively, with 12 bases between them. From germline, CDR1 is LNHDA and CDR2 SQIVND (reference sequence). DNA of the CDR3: TGTGCCAGTAGGGGGGCTTTAACTCAGCCCCAGCATTTT. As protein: CASRGALTQPQHF.

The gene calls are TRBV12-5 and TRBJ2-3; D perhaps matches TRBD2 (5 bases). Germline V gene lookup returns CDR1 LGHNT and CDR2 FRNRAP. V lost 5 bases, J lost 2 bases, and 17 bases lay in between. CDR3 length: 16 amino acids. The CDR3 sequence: CASGPPGFGTTDTQYF. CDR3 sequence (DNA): TGTGCTAGTGGTCCCCCGGGATTCGGCACCACAGATACGCAGTATTTT.

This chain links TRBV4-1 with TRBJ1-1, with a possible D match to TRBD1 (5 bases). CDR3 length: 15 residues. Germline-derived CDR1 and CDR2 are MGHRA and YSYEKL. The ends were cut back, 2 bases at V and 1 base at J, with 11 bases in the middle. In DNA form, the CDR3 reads TGCGCCAGCAGCCAACCCACTACAGGGAACACTGAAGCTTTCTTT. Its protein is CASSQPTTGNTEAFF.

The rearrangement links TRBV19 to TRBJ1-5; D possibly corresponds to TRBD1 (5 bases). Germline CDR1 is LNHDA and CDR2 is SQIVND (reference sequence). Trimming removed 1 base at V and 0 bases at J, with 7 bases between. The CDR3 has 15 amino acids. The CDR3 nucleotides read TGTGCCAGTAGTATAGGACAGTATAGCAATCAGCCCCAGCATTTT. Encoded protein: CASSIGQYSNQPQHF.

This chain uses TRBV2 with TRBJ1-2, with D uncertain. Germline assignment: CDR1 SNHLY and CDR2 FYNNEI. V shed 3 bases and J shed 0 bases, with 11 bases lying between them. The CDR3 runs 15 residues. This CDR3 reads CASSEPLSANYGYTF. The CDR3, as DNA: TGTGCCAGCAGTGAGCCCCTCAGTGCTAACTATGGCTACACCTTC.

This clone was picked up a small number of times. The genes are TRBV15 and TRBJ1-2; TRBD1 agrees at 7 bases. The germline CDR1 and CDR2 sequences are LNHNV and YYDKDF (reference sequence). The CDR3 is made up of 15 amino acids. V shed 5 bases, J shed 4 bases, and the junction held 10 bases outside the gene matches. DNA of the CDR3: TGTGCCACCAGCCCCCAAGGGACAGCCACCTATGGCTACACCTTC. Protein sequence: CATSPQGTATYGYTF.

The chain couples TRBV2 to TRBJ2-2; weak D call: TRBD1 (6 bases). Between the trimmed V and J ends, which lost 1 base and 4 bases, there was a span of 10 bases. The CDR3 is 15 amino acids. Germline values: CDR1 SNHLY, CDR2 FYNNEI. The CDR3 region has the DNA TGTGCCAGCAGTGAAGATCCAGGGGCCACCGGGGAGCTGTTTTTT. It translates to CASSEDPGATGELFF.

The CDR3 sequence: CASSWMGLAGGSSTDTQYF. CDR3 bases: TGCGCCAGCAGCTGGATGGGACTAGCGGGGGGGTCTAGCACAGATACGCAGTATTTT. This chain connects TRBV5-1 to TRBJ2-3; 16 bases line up with TRBD2. Germline CDR1 and CDR2: SGHRS and YFSETQ. The ends lost 3 bases at V and 0 bases at J; junction bases unmatched: 7. The CDR3 sequence is 19 residues long.